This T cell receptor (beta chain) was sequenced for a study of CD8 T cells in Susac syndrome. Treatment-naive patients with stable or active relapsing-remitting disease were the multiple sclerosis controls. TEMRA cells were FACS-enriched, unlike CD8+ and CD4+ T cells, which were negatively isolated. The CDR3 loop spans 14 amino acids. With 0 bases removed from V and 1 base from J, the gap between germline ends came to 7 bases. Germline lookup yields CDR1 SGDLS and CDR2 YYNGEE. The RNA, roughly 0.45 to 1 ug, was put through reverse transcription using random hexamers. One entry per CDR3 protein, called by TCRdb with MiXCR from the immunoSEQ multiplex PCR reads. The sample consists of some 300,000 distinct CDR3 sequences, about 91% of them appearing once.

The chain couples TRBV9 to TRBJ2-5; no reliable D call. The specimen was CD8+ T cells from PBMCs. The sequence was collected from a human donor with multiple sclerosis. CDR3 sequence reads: CASSVADGQETQYF. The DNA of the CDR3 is TGTGCCAGCAGCGTAGCGGACGGCCAAGAGACCCAGTACTTC.